The clone carrying this TCR beta chain was observed a handful of times. As processed by the authors: Reference gene primer amplification gave estimated nucleated cell counts. Only in-frame clones appear in the TCRdb table, and some are missing; sequencing was by immunoSEQ multiplex PCR. That table supplies the V and J calls and clone size; D and trimming were determined from the DNA. Of 150,000 to 160,000 clones listed, around 85% are singletons. The data derive from a study of blood T cell repertoires in COVID-19. Study in general: COVID-19 samples, acute and convalescent, were from the United States, Italy and Spain. T cells, B-cell-depleted T cells, or PBMCs provided the cDNA or gDNA that served as material.

Germline loops: CDR1 SNHLY, CDR2 FYNNEI. This CDR3 is built from 13 residues. Trimming cost V 9 bases and J 3 bases; bases outside gene matches: 6. This sequence was found in a woman between 55 and 75 years old with acute or convalescent COVID-19. The sequenced sample consisted of peripheral blood. The chain combines TRBV2 with TRBJ1-2; 8 bases are a match to TRBD1. The CDR3 spells CASISTGDYGYTF. The CDR3 DNA is TGTGCCAGTATCTCGACAGGGGACTATGGCTACACCTTC.